These T cell receptor beta chains were read from a single sample in a study of blood T cell repertoires in COVID-19. Only in-frame clones appear in the TCRdb table, and some are missing; sequencing was by immunoSEQ multiplex PCR. This sample carries approximately 52,000 clones, approximately 92% of them seen once, and the ten largest clones take about 5.3%. Sequenced material: peripheral blood. These receptors were obtained from a man in his sixties with active COVID-19. The CDR3 runs from the conserved cysteine through the conserved F or W. The order of the fields is J gene, D gene, clone size, V gene, CDR3 DNA, CDR3 protein. A D gene is named only where the DNA matches it firmly. Part of the rows lack a size; the others show once, few, many or a class for expanded clones.

TRBJ2-7	.	.	TRBV27	TGTGCCAGCAGTTTTAAGGAGGGGAGGTACGAGCAGTACTTC	CASSFKEGRYEQYF
TRBJ2-5	.	.	TRBV2	TGTGCCAGCGTAGGACAGATTTTGGAGACCCAGTACTTC	CASVGQILETQYF
TRBJ2-5	.	once	TRBV2	TGTGCCAGCAGCGAGGGGGGGGCCGGGGCCCAGTACTTC	CASSEGGAGAQYF
TRBJ2-7	.	.	TRBV30	TGTGCCTGGAGTGCCCCAAGGGGCCTTCGCGAGCAGTACTTC	CAWSAPRGLREQYF
TRBJ2-7	.	.	TRBV10-3	TGTGCCATCAGTGAGCGGGACACCTACGAGCAGTACTTC	CAISERDTYEQYF
TRBJ1-1	.	.	TRBV5-4	TGTGCCAGCAGCTTGGGTGGGACAAGGGCGAACACTGAAGCTTTCTTT	CASSLGGTRANTEAFF
TRBJ1-1	TRBD1	.	TRBV30	TGTGCCTGGACGGGACAGTTGAACACTGAAGCTTTCTTT	CAWTGQLNTEAFF
TRBJ2-5	.	.	TRBV19	TGTGCCAGTAGTATCTGGGCGGAGAGGGAAGAGACCCAGTACTTC	CASSIWAEREETQYF
TRBJ2-3	TRBD2	.	TRBV7-3	TGTGCCAGCAGCTTAGGCGGGAGGACAGATACGCAGTATTTT	CASSLGGRTDTQYF
TRBJ1-5	.	once	TRBV6-2/TRBV6-3	TGTGCCAGCAGTCCACAGGGAGGGCAGCCCCAGCATTTT	CASSPQGGQPQHF
TRBJ1-2	.	.	TRBV19	TGTGCCAGTACCCAGGGACAAGCCTATGGCTACACCTTC	CASTQGQAYGYTF
TRBJ2-7	.	few	TRBV11-2	TGTGCCAGCAGCTTTTCGGAGAGCTCCTACGAGCAGTACTTC	CASSFSESSYEQYF
TRBJ2-1	.	.	TRBV9	TGTGCCAGCAGCGTAGTAGTGGAGGGTAGATCCTACAATGAGCAGTTCTTC	CASSVVVEGRSYNEQFF
TRBJ1-5	.	.	TRBV11-2	TGTGCCAGCAGCTTAAACCCACGGGGGCCCCAGCATTTT	CASSLNPRGPQHF
TRBJ2-7	.	.	TRBV2	TGTGCCAGCAGTGAAGCGCGGGGACACGAGCAGTACTTC	CASSEARGHEQYF
TRBJ1-5	TRBD1	.	TRBV6-2/TRBV6-3	TGTGCCAGCAGTTACAACGGGACAGGCTTGTATAGCAATCAGCCCCAGCATTTT	CASSYNGTGLYSNQPQHF
TRBJ1-5	.	.	TRBV19	TGTGCCAGTAGTCCTTCGGGGAGAGGTCAGCCCCAGCATTTT	CASSPSGRGQPQHF
TRBJ1-2	TRBD1	.	TRBV6-4	TGTGCCAGCAGTAACAGGGGGCCGGCTGGCTACACCTTC	CASSNRGPAGYTF
TRBJ2-1	TRBD1	.	TRBV5-5	TGTGCCAGCAGCTCCGGGACAGGGCAATACAATGAGCAGTTCTTC	CASSSGTGQYNEQFF
TRBJ1-2	.	once	TRBV5-4	TGTGCCAGCAGCTGGAACAGGGAGCGGCGTGGCTACACCTTC	CASSWNRERRGYTF
TRBJ2-7	TRBD1	few	TRBV5-4	TGTGCCACCACTAGCGGGACAGGGGGCCTGTACGAGCAGTACTTC	CATTSGTGGLYEQYF
TRBJ1-3	.	few	TRBV9	TGTGCCAGCACCCGATCTCGGGGGAGTAGGCCTGGAAACACCATATATTTT	CASTRSRGSRPGNTIYF
TRBJ1-2	TRBD1	.	TRBV27	TGTGCCAGCAGTTTATTGGGACAGGGGCTCTATGGCTACACCTTC	CASSLLGQGLYGYTF
TRBJ2-5	.	.	TRBV4-2	TGTGCCAGCAGCCGAGCGATGGACCAAGAGACCCAGTACTTC	CASSRAMDQETQYF
TRBJ2-1	.	.	TRBV2	TGTGCCAGCAGTGAACACCTCGGCGGTGAGCAGTTCTTC	CASSEHLGGEQFF
TRBJ2-1	TRBD2	.	TRBV19	TGTGCCAGTAGTACCGAATCGGGACTAGCGGGAGCTGATGAGCAGTTCTTC	CASSTESGLAGADEQFF
TRBJ2-7	TRBD1	.	TRBV18	TGTGCCAGCTCACCTCCGACCGGGACAGGGTACCACGAGCAGTACTTC	CASSPPTGTGYHEQYF
TRBJ2-1	TRBD2	few	TRBV5-6	TGTGCCAGCAGCTTGGTAGCGGGGGTTGACAATGAGCAGTTCTTC	CASSLVAGVDNEQFF
TRBJ2-5	TRBD1	.	TRBV5-6	TGTGCCAGCAGCCAAGGACAGGGCTCTTCGGAGACCCAGTACTTC	CASSQGQGSSETQYF
TRBJ1-5	.	.	TRBV28	TGTGCCAGCAGAGCCGGGGGGCTCCAACAGCCCCAGCATTTT	CASRAGGLQQPQHF
TRBJ2-2	TRBD2	.	TRBV7-3	TGTGCCAGCAGCTCGGGACTAAAAAACACCGGGGAGCTGTTTTTT	CASSSGLKNTGELFF
TRBJ2-1	.	.	TRBV7-3	TGTGCCAGCAGCATATCTCGGGACAACTCCTACAATGAGCAGTTCTTC	CASSISRDNSYNEQFF
TRBJ2-3	TRBD2	.	TRBV7-9	TGTGCCAGCAGCTTAGCTAGCGGGACAGATACGCAGTATTTT	CASSLASGTDTQYF
TRBJ2-1	TRBD2	.	TRBV24-1	TGTGCCACCAGTGACGCGAGGACTAGCGGGAAAACATACTACAATGAGCAGTTCTTC	CATSDARTSGKTYYNEQFF
TRBJ2-3	TRBD2	.	TRBV5-1	TGCGCCAGCAGCTTGGCCTTGGTAGCGGGAGATACGCAGTATTTT	CASSLALVAGDTQYF
TRBJ1-3	.	.	TRBV7-2	TGTGCCAGCAGCTTACCGCCGGGGGGCGCGTCTGGAAACACCATATATTTT	CASSLPPGGASGNTIYF
TRBJ1-5	TRBD1	.	TRBV18	TGTGCCAGCTCCTCGACAGGGGGGATTAAGCCCCAGCATTTT	CASSSTGGIKPQHF
TRBJ2-1	TRBD2	.	TRBV28	TGTGCCAGCAGACGACTAGCGGGAGCAAATGAGCAGTTCTTC	CASRRLAGANEQFF
TRBJ2-7	TRBD2	.	TRBV7-2	TGTGCCAGCAGCTTAGCCTGGCTAGCGGGAGCTTCCCACGAGCAGTACTTC	CASSLAWLAGASHEQYF
TRBJ1-2	TRBD1	.	TRBV4-3	TGCGCCAGCAGCCAAGAGGACAGGGGGCGCTTAGGCTACACCTTC	CASSQEDRGRLGYTF
TRBJ1-3	.	.	TRBV7-9	TGTGCCAGCAGCCCAAGGGGTGGTTTCGCGACTGGAAACACCATATATTTT	CASSPRGGFATGNTIYF
TRBJ2-3	TRBD2	.	TRBV18	TGTGCCAGCTCACCGGTTCCGACTAGCGGGGAAACAGATACGCAGTATTTT	CASSPVPTSGETDTQYF
TRBJ2-5	.	.	TRBV24-1	TGTGCCACCAGTGATCCCGACAGCCAAGAGACCCAGTACTTC	CATSDPDSQETQYF
TRBJ2-1	TRBD2	.	TRBV19	TGTGCCAGTAGTATAGGACTAGCGGGAGGTTACAATGAGCAGTTCTTC	CASSIGLAGGYNEQFF
TRBJ2-7	.	few	TRBV7-2	TGTGCCAGCAGCTTGCGGACAGCGGCCCACGAGCAGTACTTC	CASSLRTAAHEQYF
TRBJ2-1	TRBD2	.	TRBV27	TGTGCCAGCAGTTTATATGCGGGAGATGAGCAGTTCTTC	CASSLYAGDEQFF
TRBJ1-4	.	.	TRBV19	TGTGCCAGTAGCCAACCTCCGACAGGCGCTTATAATGAAAAACTGTTTTTT	CASSQPPTGAYNEKLFF
TRBJ1-2	.	.	TRBV5-1	TGCGCCAGCAGCTTACAGGGTTCTAACTATGGCTACACCTTC	CASSLQGSNYGYTF